These 11 T cell receptor beta chains originate from one sample sequenced in a study of T cell changes during pregnancy in multiple sclerosis. Profiled with immunoSEQ multiplex PCR; TCRdb holds only in-frame clones, not every one. The sample carries over 65,000 clones, roughly 92% recorded once. The specimen comprised peripheral blood, sampled in the first trimester of pregnancy. Receptor source: a female donor with multiple sclerosis, enrolled in a pregnancy study.

The chain combines TRBV6-1 with TRBJ2-5; D uncertain. Trimming removed 2 bases at V and 0 bases at J, with 10 bases between. The CDR3 has 15 amino acids. Germline assignment: CDR1 MNHNS and CDR2 SASEGT. CDR3 residues: CASSEWHMYQETQYF. The CDR3 DNA sequence: TGTGCCAGCAGTGAATGGCACATGTACCAAGAGACCCAGTACTTC.

CDR3 loop: CASSLWRGQQNSPLHF. In nucleotides, the CDR3 is TGTGCCAGCAGCTTATGGAGGGGGCAACAAAATTCACCCCTCCACTTT. The V and J genes are TRBV7-8 and TRBJ1-6; 7 bases fit TRBD1. This CDR3 contains 16 residues. V shed 2 bases and J 7 bases; nucleotides not matched to a gene: 8. CDR1 and CDR2 (germline): SGHVS, FQNEAQ.

This chain connects TRBV5-6 to TRBJ2-7; 10 nucleotides align to TRBD2. CDR1 and CDR2 from the germline V gene are SGHDT and YYEEEE. With 0 bases clipped from V and 4 bases from J, the junction kept 7 bases outside the gene matches. The CDR3 loop spans 16 amino acids. This chain's CDR3 is CASSLVGATSGYEQYF. The CDR3 DNA sequence: TGTGCCAGCAGCTTGGTGGGCGCGACTAGCGGGTACGAGCAGTACTTC.

The V gene is TRBV18, the J gene TRBJ2-7; no firm D call. V lost 6 bases to trimming and J lost 0 bases, with 3 bases between them. Germline V CDR1 and CDR2: KGHSH, LQKENI. This CDR3 comprises 11 residues. The CDR3 bases are TGTGCCAGCTCGCGCTCCTACGAGCAGTACTTC. It translates to CASSRSYEQYF. Full variable domain (missing parts from reference TRBV18 and TRBJ2-7): NAGVMQNPRHLVRRRGQEARLRCSPMKGHSHVYWYRQLPEEGLKFMVYLQKENIIDESGMPKERFSAEFPKEGPSILRIQQVVRGDSAAYFCASSRSYEQYFGPGTRLTVT.

This chain links TRBV4-2 with TRBJ2-1, with D possibly matching TRBD2 (5 bases). CDR1 is LGHNA and CDR2 is YNFKEQ in the germline V gene. The CDR3 runs to 16 residues. Trimming shortened V by 0 bases and J by 7 bases, and 16 bases separated the two germline ends. The DNA for the CDR3 is TGTGCCAGCAGCCAAGATCTTGCGGGTGTGGGTAATGAGCAGTTCTTC. This sequence encodes CASSQDLAGVGNEQFF.

The chain has TRBV10-3 and TRBJ2-3; D gene unclear. CDR3 length: 13 residues. V was trimmed by 1 base and J by 4 bases, leaving 6 bases between them. The germline CDR1 and CDR2 sequences are ENHRY and SYGVKD. The CDR3 protein is CAISEYKPDTQYF. The CDR3 nucleotides read TGTGCCATCAGTGAGTACAAACCAGATACGCAGTATTTT.

V is TRBV5-6 and J is TRBJ1-6, with a possible D match to TRBD1 (5 bases). Germline values: CDR1 SGHDT, CDR2 YYEEEE. V lost 0 bases and J 0 bases, leaving 10 bases between the germline ends. The CDR3 extends over 17 amino acids. CDR3 DNA sequence: TGTGCCAGCAGCTTGGCCGACAGTAGCTCCTATAATTCACCCCTCCACTTT. It specifies CASSLADSSSYNSPLHF.

This chain uses TRBV21-1 with TRBJ2-7; TRBD1 was called by the table and not checked on the DNA. TRBV21-1 is deemed a pseudogene. The CDR3 extends over 14 amino acids. CDR3 amino acids: CASSKFQVTYEQYF. The CDR3 bases are TGTGCCAGCAGCAAATTTCAGGTCACCTACGAGCAGTACTTC.

The chain uses TRBV5-1 and TRBJ1-1; unclear D gene. With 0 bases removed from V and 2 bases from J, the gap between germline ends came to 5 bases. CDR3 length equals 13 residues. CDR1 and CDR2 from the germline V gene are SGHRS and YFSETQ. The CDR3 DNA reads TGCGCCAGCAGCTTGGCAGATAACACTGAAGCTTTCTTT. It is translated as CASSLADNTEAFF. The full variable domain, completed using reference TRBV5-1 and TRBJ1-1, is KAGVTQTPRYLIKTRGQQVTLSCSPISGHRSVSWYQQTPGQGLQFLFEYFSETQRNKGNFPGRFSGRQFSNSRSEMNVSTLELGDSALYLCASSLADNTEAFFGQGTRLTVV.

The chain combines TRBV6-1 with TRBJ1-5, with 7 bases fitting TRBD1. The CDR3 is made up of 17 amino acids. Germline loops: CDR1 MNHNS, CDR2 SASEGT. After removal of 0 bases from V and 5 bases from J, the junction contained 10 bases not matched to a gene. The CDR3 here is CASSEAWSGGFDQPQHF. CDR3 sequence (DNA): TGTGCCAGCAGTGAAGCTTGGTCAGGGGGTTTTGATCAGCCCCAGCATTTT.

By sample share, this clone is large (0.1 to 1%). The chain employs TRBV11-2 and TRBJ2-2; TRBD2 is a possible D gene (6 bases). The length of the CDR3 is 13 residues. V was cut by 5 bases and J by 7 bases, with 11 bases left in between. The germline CDR1 and CDR2 sequences are SGHAT and FQNNGV. As DNA, the CDR3 is TGTGCCAGCAGCCGTGGGGGGATCGGGGAGCTGTTTTTT. It yields the protein CASSRGGIGELFF.